The 19 T cell receptor beta chains below were found in one sample sequenced in a study of CD8 T cells in ankylosing spondylitis. Study-wide results and caveats: Blood from ankylosing spondylitis patients appeared to carry a characteristic roughly 8-variant TCR beta motif.

TCRdb passed the 5' RACE reads through MiXCR, listing each CDR3 protein once. Counted here are 220,000 or so distinct CDR3 sequences, 15% to 20% occurring once; the ten biggest clones make up 40% to 50%. These receptors have no identified antigens. Sequences were obtained from blood, either unsorted or a sorted T cell fraction (not recorded which). The receptors here all came from a male donor with ankylosing spondylitis.

The chain recombines TRBV20-1 with TRBJ1-3; unclear D gene. The CDR3 sequence is 13 residues long. Trimming removed 6 bases at V and 0 bases at J, with 9 bases between. Germline V gives CDR1 DFQATT, CDR2 SNEGSKA (reference sequence). DNA for the CDR3: TGCAGTGCGTCGACGGGCTCTGGAAACACCATATATTTT. This sequence encodes CSASTGSGNTIYF.

This clonotype was detected only a few times. The chain couples TRBV6-4 to TRBJ1-2; tentative D call: TRBD1 (5 bases). The V end was cut by 3 bases, the J end by 4 bases, with 21 bases between. CDR1 MRHNA and CDR2 SNTAGT come from the germline V gene. The CDR3 runs to 17 residues. Here the CDR3 reads CASSEQADSARIYGYTF. CDR3 DNA: TGTGCCAGCAGTGAACAAGCCGACAGCGCCCGAATCTATGGCTACACCTTC.

This clonotype was observed at least ten times. This chain joins TRBV7-2 and TRBJ2-1; 7 bases agree with TRBD2. CDR1 is SGHTA, CDR2 FQGNSA, per germline. Losses at the gene ends were 4 bases for V and 3 bases for J; bases not matched to a gene: 0. The CDR3 runs to 13 residues. CDR3 sequence reads: CASSWDYYNEQFF. DNA of the CDR3: TGTGCCAGCAGCTGGGACTACTACAATGAGCAGTTCTTC.

The genes are TRBV6-2 or TRBV6-3 and TRBJ2-7; 8 bases line up with TRBD1. Germline CDR1 MNHEY, CDR2 SVGEGT. The length of the CDR3 is 16 residues. J was trimmed by 3 bases and V by 2 bases; bases with no gene match: 9. The CDR3 DNA sequence: TGTGCCAGCAGTTACCCCCTGGACAGGGAGGACTACGAGCAGTACTTC. This translates into CASSYPLDREDYEQYF.

Only a few counts were recorded for this clonotype. This chain uses TRBV20-1 with TRBJ2-7; D ambiguous. Trimming took 4 bases from V and 6 from J, leaving 16 bases between them. Looked up from germline, CDR1 is DFQATT and CDR2 is SNEGSKA (reference sequence). The CDR3 runs to 13 residues. CDR3 DNA: TGCAGTGCTACCCGGTCCGAGCGAGGCGAGCAGTACTTC. Amino acid sequence: CSATRSERGEQYF.

This clonotype came up a few times. This chain joins TRBV6-2 or TRBV6-3 and TRBJ2-7; D ambiguous. Germline-derived CDR1 and CDR2 are MNHEY and SVGEGT. V was trimmed by 0 bases and J by 2 bases, leaving 5 bases between them. This CDR3 is 13 amino acids long. CDR3 in DNA: TGTGCCAGCAGTTACTCAAGGCCCTACGAGCAGTACTTC. Protein sequence: CASSYSRPYEQYF.

This clonotype has more than one count but fewer than ten. The chain joins TRBV12-3 or TRBV12-4 to TRBJ1-1; 7 nucleotides match TRBD1. The V and J ends lost 4 bases and 1 base, in that order; junction bases with no gene match: 3. The CDR3 covers 14 residues. Written as DNA, the CDR3 is TGTGCCAGCAGTTGGGACAGCCCGAACACTGAAGCTTTCTTT. Translated: CASSWDSPNTEAFF.

The rearrangement uses TRBV12-3 or TRBV12-4 and TRBJ2-3, with 12 bases lining up with TRBD2. After removal of 7 bases from V and 8 bases from J, the junction contained 7 bases not matched to a gene. CDR3 length equals 14 residues. The CDR3 here is CASTMGLAGGTQYF. CDR3 DNA: TGTGCCAGCACCATGGGACTAGCGGGCGGTACGCAGTATTTT.

The chain joins TRBV9 to TRBJ1-3; TRBD1 is a possible D gene (5 bases). The CDR3 is made up of 16 amino acids. Germline CDR1 is SGDLS and CDR2 is YYNGEE. V lost 5 bases to trimming and J lost 2 bases, with 17 bases between them. The CDR3 is CASSSLTGPTGNTIYF. CDR3 sequence (DNA): TGTGCCAGCAGTTCACTTACAGGCCCAACTGGAAACACCATATATTTT.

V usage is TRBV6-2 or TRBV6-3 and J usage is TRBJ1-5; 11 bases are a match to TRBD1. The ends lost 4 bases at V and 5 bases at J; junction bases unmatched: 1. The CDR3 spans 14 residues. CDR1 is MNHEY, CDR2 SVGEGT, per germline. DNA of the CDR3: TGTGCCAGCAGTTTGGGACAGGGGGATCAGCCCCAGCATTTT. This gives the protein CASSLGQGDQPQHF.

V gene TRBV9 combines with J gene TRBJ1-5; D uncertain. Germline CDR1 reads SGDLS; CDR2 reads YYNGEE. Deletions cut 0 bases from V and 5 bases from J, with 12 bases between. This CDR3 has 15 amino acids. CDR3 coding DNA: TGTGCCAGCAGCGTAGATGGCCGAGATCATCAGCCCCAGCATTTT. Translated, it gives CASSVDGRDHQPQHF.

V is TRBV7-9 and J is TRBJ2-1; 9 bases map to TRBD1. CDR3 length: 14 amino acids. V lost 8 bases and J lost 6; bases outside the gene matches: 8. Germline assignment: CDR1 SEHNR and CDR2 FQNEAQ (reference sequence). CDR3 sequence (DNA): TGTGCCAGCCTCACAGGGGGCCCGTCCAATGAGCAGTTCTTC. Its protein is CASLTGGPSNEQFF. Together with reference TRBV7-9 and TRBJ2-1, the CDR3 gives the full variable domain: DTGVSQNPRHKITKRGQNVTFRCDPISEHNRLYWYRQTLGQGPEFLTYFQNEAQLEKSRLLSDRFSAERPKGSFSTLEIQRTEQGDSAMYLCASLTGGPSNEQFFGPGTRLTVL.

This clonotype came up many times. The chain is built from TRBV5-1 and TRBJ2-2, with D unclear. This CDR3 contains 13 residues. Germline V gives CDR1 SGHRS, CDR2 YFSETQ. Trimming took 3 bases from V and 4 from J, leaving 7 bases between them. CDR3 loop: CASSSLPTGELFF. CDR3 nucleotide sequence: TGCGCCAGCAGCTCCTTACCCACCGGGGAGCTGTTTTTT.

This clonotype has a handful of counts. The chain uses TRBV6-5 and TRBJ1-5, with a weak D call TRBD1 (5 bases). The V gene lost 2 bases and the J gene lost 6 bases, with 11 bases spanning the gap. Germline CDR1 MNHEY, CDR2 SVGAGI. The CDR3 is 14 residues long. CDR3 loop: CASSYGALGQPQHF. In DNA form, the CDR3 reads TGTGCCAGCAGTTACGGGGCGCTAGGTCAGCCCCAGCATTTT.

This clonotype was seen a single time. The gene calls are TRBV12-3 or TRBV12-4 and TRBJ2-7; 7 positions match TRBD2. Germline trimming cut 5 bases from V and 5 bases from J; bases unmatched to any gene: 6. The length of the CDR3 is 13 residues. In nucleotides, the CDR3 is TGTGCCAGCAGTGGGGCGGGGGAGGACGAGCAGTACTTC. Protein sequence: CASSGAGEDEQYF.

The V and J genes are TRBV14 and TRBJ2-1; 8 bases match TRBD2. With V trimmed by 0 bases and J by 4 bases, 26 bases remained unmatched. Germline V gene lookup returns CDR1 SGHDN and CDR2 FVKESK. This CDR3 region has 23 residues. The CDR3 sequence is CASSQDPIGISPGGGRRYNEQFF. For the CDR3, the DNA is TGTGCCAGCAGCCAAGATCCGATCGGAATTTCCCCAGGTGGCGGGAGGCGTTACAATGAGCAGTTCTTC. Using reference TRBV14 and TRBJ2-1 for the parts outside the CDR3, the full variable domain is EAGVTQFPSHSVIEKGQTVTLRCDPISGHDNLYWYRRVMGKEIKFLLHFVKESKQDESGMPNNRFLAERTGGTYSTLKVQPAELEDSGVYFCASSQDPIGISPGGGRRYNEQFFGPGTRLTVL.

This clonotype has only a few counts. The genes are TRBV12-3 or TRBV12-4 and TRBJ2-3; unclear D gene. V was shortened by 5 bases and J by 6 bases, with 15 bases between the two germline ends. The CDR3 runs to 14 residues. DNA of the CDR3: TGTGCCAGCAGTCTACCCATTTACGGGGATACGCAGTATTTT. It encodes CASSLPIYGDTQYF.

This clonotype was counted a few times. The gene calls are TRBV12-3 or TRBV12-4 and TRBJ2-7, with 7 bases aligning to TRBD2. The CDR3 has 15 residues. J lost 5 bases, V lost 6 bases, and 13 bases had no gene match. The CDR3 here is CASSVEYGGSDEQYF. The CDR3 DNA sequence: TGTGCCAGCAGCGTAGAGTACGGGGGGTCCGACGAGCAGTACTTC.

In this sample, this clonotype turned up many times. The chain recombines TRBV5-1 with TRBJ1-1, with a tentative D call TRBD1 (5 bases). Germline assignment: CDR1 SGHRS and CDR2 YFSETQ. There are 13 residues in the CDR3. V lost 4 bases and J lost 0, with 7 bases in between. The CDR3 loop is CASSPDMNTEAFF. CDR3 bases: TGCGCCAGCAGCCCGGACATGAACACTGAAGCTTTCTTT.